A selection of T cell receptor beta chains follows, all from one sample in a study of T cells in Graves' hyperthyroidism and ophthalmopathy. TCRdb analysed the multiplex PCR reads with MiXCR anew, one entry per CDR3 protein. The sample gives more than 350,000 distinct CDR3 sequences, just under 15% of which show up once; approximately 32% is in the top ten. What was sequenced was blood. The receptors were sampled from a woman in her twenties or thirties with Graves' hyperthyroidism. Each CDR3 is given with its conserved first and last residue.

v_gene	j_gene	len	CDR3aa
TRBV6-1	TRBJ1-5	14	CASSPDRVGQPQHF
TRBV5-4	TRBJ1-2	15	CASSLGAGQGYGYTF
TRBV27	TRBJ2-4	14	CASSSLLAKNIQYF
TRBV9	TRBJ2-1	16	CASSVSSPKGYNEQFF
TRBV7-8	TRBJ2-2	15	CASSKRDYLIGELFF
TRBV5-1	TRBJ1-2	14	CASSVGQGEDGYTF
TRBV27	TRBJ2-1	16	CASSFFSLLSYNEQFF
TRBV10-3	TRBJ2-1	15	CAISDGSGRKNEQFF
TRBV5-1	TRBJ2-7	15	CATSTGEGYSYEQYF
TRBV7-2	TRBJ2-7	13	CASSYGGQYEQYF
TRBV28	TRBJ2-7	18	CASSPRTQTRRSSYEQYF
TRBV20-1	TRBJ2-3	14	CSAVTGRNADTQYF
TRBV20-1	TRBJ2-5	14	CSARVRGRSETQYF
TRBV2	TRBJ1-1	15	CASSELGQGNTEAFF
TRBV11-2	TRBJ1-1	15	CASSPPFSGGKEAFF
TRBV7-9	TRBJ2-1	15	CASSLAQGAINEQFF
TRBV10-3	TRBJ2-5	15	CATNHVPDLQETQYF